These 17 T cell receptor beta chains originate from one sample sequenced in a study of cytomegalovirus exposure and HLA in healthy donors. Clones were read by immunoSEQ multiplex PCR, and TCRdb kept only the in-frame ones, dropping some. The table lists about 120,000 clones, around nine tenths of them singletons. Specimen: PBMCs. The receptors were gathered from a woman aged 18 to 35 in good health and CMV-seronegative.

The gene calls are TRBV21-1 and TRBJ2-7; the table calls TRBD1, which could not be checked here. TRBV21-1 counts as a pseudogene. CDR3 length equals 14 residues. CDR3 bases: TGTGCCAGCAGCCCGTGGACAGGGCCCTACGAGCAGTACTTC. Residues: CASSPWTGPYEQYF.

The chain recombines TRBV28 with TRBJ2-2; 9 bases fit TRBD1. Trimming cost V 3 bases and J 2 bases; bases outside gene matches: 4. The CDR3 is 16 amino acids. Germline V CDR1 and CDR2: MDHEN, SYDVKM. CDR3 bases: TGTGCCAGCAGTTTGGTGGGACAGGGAAACACCGGGGAGCTGTTTTTT. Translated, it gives CASSLVGQGNTGELFF.

In nucleotides, the CDR3 is TGCGCCAGCAGCAAGGACAGAAGCATGAACACTGAAGCTTTCTTT. Amino acids: CASSKDRSMNTEAFF. The chain links TRBV5-1 to TRBJ1-1, with D possibly TRBD1 on 6 matching bases. The V and J ends lost 4 bases and 0 bases respectively, with 13 bases between them. The CDR3 covers 15 residues. In germline, CDR1 is SGHRS, CDR2 YFSETQ.

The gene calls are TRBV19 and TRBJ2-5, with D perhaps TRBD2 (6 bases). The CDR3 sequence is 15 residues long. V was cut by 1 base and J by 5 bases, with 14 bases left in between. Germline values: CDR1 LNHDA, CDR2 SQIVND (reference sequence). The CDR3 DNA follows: TGTGCCAGTAGTATAGCACCAGCGGGCCGCGAGACCCAGTACTTC. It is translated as CASSIAPAGRETQYF. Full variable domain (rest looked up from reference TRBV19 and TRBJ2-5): DGGITQSPKYLFRKEGQNVTLSCEQNLNHDAMYWYRQDPGQGLRLIYYSQIVNDFQKGDIAEGYSVSREKKESFPLTVTSAQKNPTAFYLCASSIAPAGRETQYFGPGTRLLVL.

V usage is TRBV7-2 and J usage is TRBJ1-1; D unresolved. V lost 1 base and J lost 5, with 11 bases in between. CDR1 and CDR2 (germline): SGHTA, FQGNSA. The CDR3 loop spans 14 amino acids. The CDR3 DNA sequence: TGTGCCAGCAGCTTAGTACTCGGGATTACTGAAGCTTTCTTT. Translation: CASSLVLGITEAFF. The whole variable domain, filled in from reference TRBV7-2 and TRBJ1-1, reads GAGVSQSPSNKVTEKGKDVELRCDPISGHTALYWYRQSLGQGLEFLIYFQGNSAPDKSGLPSDRFSAERTGGSVSTLTIQRTQQEDSAVYLCASSLVLGITEAFFGQGTRLTVV.

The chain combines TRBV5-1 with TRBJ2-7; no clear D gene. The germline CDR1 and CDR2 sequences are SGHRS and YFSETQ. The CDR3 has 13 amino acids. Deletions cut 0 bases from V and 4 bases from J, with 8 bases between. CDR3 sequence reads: CASSLASPYEQYF. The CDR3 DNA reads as TGCGCCAGCAGCTTGGCGAGTCCGTACGAGCAGTACTTC.

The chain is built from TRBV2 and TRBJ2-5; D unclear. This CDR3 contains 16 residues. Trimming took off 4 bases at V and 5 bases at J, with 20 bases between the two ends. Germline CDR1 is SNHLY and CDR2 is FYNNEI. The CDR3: CASSATALPQKETQYF. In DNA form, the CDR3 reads TGTGCCAGCAGTGCCACCGCCCTCCCGCAGAAGGAGACCCAGTACTTC.

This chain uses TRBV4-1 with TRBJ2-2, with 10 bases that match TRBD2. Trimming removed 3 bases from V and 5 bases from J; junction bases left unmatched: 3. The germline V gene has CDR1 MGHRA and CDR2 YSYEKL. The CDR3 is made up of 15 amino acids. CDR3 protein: CASSHPGLATGELFF. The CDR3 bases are TGCGCCAGCAGCCATCCGGGACTAGCGACCGGGGAGCTGTTTTTT.

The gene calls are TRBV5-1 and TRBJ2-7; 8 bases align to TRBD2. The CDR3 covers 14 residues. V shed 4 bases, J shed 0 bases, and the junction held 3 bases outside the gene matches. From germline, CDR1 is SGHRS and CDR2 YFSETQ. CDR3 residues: CASSLTSGSYEQYF. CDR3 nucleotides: TGCGCCAGCAGCCTTACTAGCGGCTCCTACGAGCAGTACTTC.

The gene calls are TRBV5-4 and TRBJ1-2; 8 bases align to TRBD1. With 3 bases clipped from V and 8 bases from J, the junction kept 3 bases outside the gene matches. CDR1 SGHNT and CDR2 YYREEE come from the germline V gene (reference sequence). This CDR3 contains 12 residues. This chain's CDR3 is CASSSTGDGYTF. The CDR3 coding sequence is TGTGCCAGCAGCTCGACAGGGGACGGCTACACCTTC.

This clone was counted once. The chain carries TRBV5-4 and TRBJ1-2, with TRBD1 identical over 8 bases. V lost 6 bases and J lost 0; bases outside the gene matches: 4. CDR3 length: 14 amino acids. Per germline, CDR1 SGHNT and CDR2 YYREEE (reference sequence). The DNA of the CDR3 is TGTGCCAGCACCATGGACAGGGCTAACTATGGCTACACCTTC. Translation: CASTMDRANYGYTF. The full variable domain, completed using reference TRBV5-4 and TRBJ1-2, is ETGVTQSPTHLIKTRGQQVTLRCSSQSGHNTVSWYQQALGQGPQFIFQYYREEENGRGNFPPRFSGLQFPNYSSELNVNALELDDSALYLCASTMDRANYGYTFGSGTRLTVV.

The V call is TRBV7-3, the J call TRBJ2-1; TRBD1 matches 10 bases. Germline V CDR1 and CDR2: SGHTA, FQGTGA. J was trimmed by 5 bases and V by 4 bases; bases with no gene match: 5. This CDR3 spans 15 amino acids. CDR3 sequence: CASSSTGGLNNEQFF. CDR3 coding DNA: TGTGCCAGCAGCTCGACAGGGGGCCTTAACAATGAGCAGTTCTTC.

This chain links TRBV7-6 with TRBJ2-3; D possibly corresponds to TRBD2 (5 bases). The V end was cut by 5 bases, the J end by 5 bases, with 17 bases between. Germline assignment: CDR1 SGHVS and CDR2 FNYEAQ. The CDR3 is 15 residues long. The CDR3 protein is CASSIPGSLGDTQYF. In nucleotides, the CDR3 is TGTGCCAGCAGCATCCCGGGATCACTGGGAGATACGCAGTATTTT.

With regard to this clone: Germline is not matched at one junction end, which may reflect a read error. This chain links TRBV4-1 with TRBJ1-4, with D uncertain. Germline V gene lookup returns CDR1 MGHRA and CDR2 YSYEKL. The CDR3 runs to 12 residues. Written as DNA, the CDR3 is TGCGCCAGCAGCCAAACTTATGAAAAACTGTTTTTT. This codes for CASSQTYEKLFF.

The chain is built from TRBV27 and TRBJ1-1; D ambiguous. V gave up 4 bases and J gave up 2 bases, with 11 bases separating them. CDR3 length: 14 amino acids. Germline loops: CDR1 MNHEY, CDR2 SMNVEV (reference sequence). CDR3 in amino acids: CASSSPPFNTEAFF. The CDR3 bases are TGTGCCAGCAGTTCCCCTCCTTTTAACACTGAAGCTTTCTTT.

CDR3 sequence (DNA): TGTGCCAGCAGCCCTCAGGGCTGGGGTCAGCCCCAGCATTTT. Amino acid sequence: CASSPQGWGQPQHF. The chain is built from TRBV7-9 and TRBJ1-5, with D tentatively TRBD1 (5 bases). The V and J ends lost 5 bases and 6 bases respectively, with 14 bases between them. The CDR3 is made up of 14 amino acids. Germline CDR1 SEHNR, CDR2 FQNEAQ (reference sequence).

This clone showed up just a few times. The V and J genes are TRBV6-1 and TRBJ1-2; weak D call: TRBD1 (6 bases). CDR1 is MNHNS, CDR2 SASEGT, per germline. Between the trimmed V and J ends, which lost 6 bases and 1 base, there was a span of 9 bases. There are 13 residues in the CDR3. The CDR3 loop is CASRPQGNYGYTF. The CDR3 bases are TGTGCCAGCAGACCACAGGGTAACTATGGCTACACCTTC.